The text below deals with one T cell receptor beta chain. This clone occurred a few times. Its target antigen remains unknown. Per-base qualities were not stored, and no clone one base away is much larger. The library was prepared using the immunoSEQ multiplex PCR assay. Drawn from immuneACCESS, this table holds only the in-frame rearrangements with V and J called that TCRdb kept. Clones are partly lost; checked studies trace under half to an unresolved V gene and leave the rest unexplained. Counted in this sample were approximately 170,000 clones; almost 90% of them appeared once. 4% to 6% of the sample comes from the top ten. The data derive from a study of control samples from healthy donors and cancer patients (TCRdb year 2020). V sheds 4 bases and J sheds 10 bases, leaving 18 bases between their ends. The CDR3 goes from the cysteine to the phenylalanine over 14 residues. Only the CDR3 portion is preserved as DNA: 42 bases, with reading frame beginning at the first base. Via the germline V gene, CDR1 is SGDLS and CDR2 YYNGEE.

The material sequenced was blood. This TCR came from a woman aged 25 to 39 in good health. The chain joins TRBV9 to TRBJ2-1; TRBD2 is perhaps the D gene, given 5 matching bases. DNA sequence: TGTGCCAGCAGCTCCTCACTAGGCGCATGGGAGCAGTTCTTC. Translated, this is CASSSSLGAWEQFF.